Listed here is a single T cell receptor (beta chain). Its antigen is currently unknown. An even split of each subset's genomic DNA across several immunoSEQ plates was performed. Profiled with immunoSEQ multiplex PCR; TCRdb holds only in-frame clones, not every one. The table shows about 710,000 clones, with 72% occurring only once. The sample belongs to a study of shared clonotypes between healthy human individuals. In germline, CDR1 is SGHAT, CDR2 FQNNGV. The CDR3 covers 15 residues. Trimming took 6 bases from V and 1 from J, leaving 14 bases between them. Findings and caveats of the study: Relative to their counterparts shared across all four donors, non-shared clonotypes exhibited diminished generation probabilities. Several donors showed sharing of approximately 5% of naive CD4 clonotypes.

The J gene is TRBJ2-3, the V gene TRBV11-2; no clear D. The receptor was isolated from a woman younger than 45 in good health. The specimen was memory CD4+ T cells sorted from blood. Subset: CD45RA-negative fraction. This chain's CDR3 is CASRTTTDRTDTQYF. Written as DNA, the CDR3 is TGTGCCAGCAGGACAACTACCGATCGCACAGATACGCAGTATTTT.